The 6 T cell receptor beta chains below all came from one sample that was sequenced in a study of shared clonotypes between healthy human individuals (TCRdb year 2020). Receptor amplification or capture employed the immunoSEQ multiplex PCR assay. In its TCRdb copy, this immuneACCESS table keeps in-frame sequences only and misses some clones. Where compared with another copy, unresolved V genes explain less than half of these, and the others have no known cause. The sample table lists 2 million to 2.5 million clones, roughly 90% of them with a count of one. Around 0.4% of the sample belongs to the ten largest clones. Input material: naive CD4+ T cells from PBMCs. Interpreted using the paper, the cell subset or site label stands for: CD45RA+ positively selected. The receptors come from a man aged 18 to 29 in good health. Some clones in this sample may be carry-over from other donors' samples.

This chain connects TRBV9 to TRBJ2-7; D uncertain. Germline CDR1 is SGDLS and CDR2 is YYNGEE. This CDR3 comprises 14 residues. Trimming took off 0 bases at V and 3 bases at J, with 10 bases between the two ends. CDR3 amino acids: CASSVGPLNYEQYF. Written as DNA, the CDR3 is TGTGCCAGCAGCGTAGGCCCACTGAACTACGAGCAGTACTTC.

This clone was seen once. CDR3 protein: CASSLLTSLYNEQFF. DNA for the CDR3: TGTGCCAGCAGTTTACTTACCTCGCTATACAATGAGCAGTTCTTC. This sequence joins TRBV27 and TRBJ2-1, with D unresolved. V lost 2 bases and J 4 bases, leaving 12 bases between the germline ends. Germline V gene sequence: CDR1 MNHEY, CDR2 SMNVEV (reference sequence). The CDR3 has 15 amino acids.

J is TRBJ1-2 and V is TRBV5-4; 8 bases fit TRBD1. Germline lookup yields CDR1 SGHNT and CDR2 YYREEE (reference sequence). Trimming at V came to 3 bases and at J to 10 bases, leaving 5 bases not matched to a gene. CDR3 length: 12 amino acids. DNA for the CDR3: TGTGCCAGCAGCTATCCAGGGGGCGCCTACACCTTC. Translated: CASSYPGGAYTF.

The CDR3 DNA reads TGCGCCAGCAGCCGACAGGGGGCGGAAGAAAACTATGGCTACACCTTC. This sequence encodes CASSRQGAEENYGYTF. The chain recombines TRBV5-1 with TRBJ1-2; 10 nucleotides match TRBD1. Germline V CDR1 and CDR2: SGHRS, YFSETQ. This CDR3 has 16 residues. Losses at the gene ends were 4 bases for V and 2 bases for J; bases not matched to a gene: 8.

CDR3 nucleotides: TGTGCCAGTAGTGCCCCTAGCGGCCCTTACTCCCGCACAGATACGCAGTATTTT. It translates to CASSAPSGPYSRTDTQYF. The chain couples TRBV19 to TRBJ2-3; 7 bases map to TRBD2. Germline trimming cut 5 bases from V and 1 base from J; bases unmatched to any gene: 15. In germline, CDR1 is LNHDA, CDR2 SQIVND (reference sequence). The CDR3 is 18 residues long. The complete variable domain, with remaining parts taken from reference TRBV19 and TRBJ2-3, reads DGGITQSPKYLFRKEGQNVTLSCEQNLNHDAMYWYRQDPGQGLRLIYYSQIVNDFQKGDIAEGYSVSREKKESFPLTVTSAQKNPTAFYLCASSAPSGPYSRTDTQYFGPGTRLTVL.

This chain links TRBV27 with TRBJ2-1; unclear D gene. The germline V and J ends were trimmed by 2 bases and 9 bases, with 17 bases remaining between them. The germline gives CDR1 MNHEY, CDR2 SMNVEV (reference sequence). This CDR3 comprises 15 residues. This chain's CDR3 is CASSLDVLGPPEQFF. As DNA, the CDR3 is TGTGCCAGCAGTTTAGACGTCCTTGGCCCACCTGAGCAGTTCTTC.